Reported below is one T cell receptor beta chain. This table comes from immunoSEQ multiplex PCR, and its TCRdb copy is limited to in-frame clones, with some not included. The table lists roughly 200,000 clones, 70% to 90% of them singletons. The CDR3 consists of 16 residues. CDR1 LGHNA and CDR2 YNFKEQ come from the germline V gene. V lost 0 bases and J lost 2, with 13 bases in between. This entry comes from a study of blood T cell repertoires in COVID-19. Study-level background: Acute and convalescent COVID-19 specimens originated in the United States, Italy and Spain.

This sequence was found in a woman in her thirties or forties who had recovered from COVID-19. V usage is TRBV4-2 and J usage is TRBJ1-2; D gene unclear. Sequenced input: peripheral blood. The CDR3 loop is CASSQDGGDINYGYTF. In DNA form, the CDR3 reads TGTGCCAGCAGCCAAGATGGCGGGGATATCAACTATGGCTACACCTTC.